Listed below are T cell receptor beta chains from one sample, sequenced in a study of blood T cell repertoires in COVID-19. Clones were sequenced by immunoSEQ multiplex PCR, and TCRdb holds only the in-frame ones, with some missing. This table has 250,000 or so clones, around 90% appearing once. Sequenced material: peripheral blood. All receptors derive from a woman aged 55-70 years with COVID-19, enrolled during active disease. Each CDR3 is given with its conserved first and last residue. D genes are given only for firm matches. Clone sizes are given selectively: once, few, many, or a class where the clone is expanded.

clone_size,d_call,j_call,v_call,cdr3_aa,cdr3_nt
NA,NA,TRBJ2-5,TRBV5-1,CASSPYAVQETQYF,TGCGCCAGCAGCCCTTACGCGGTCCAAGAGACCCAGTACTTC
once,TRBD1,TRBJ1-2,TRBV6-5,CASSTPGQGNYGYTF,TGTGCCAGCAGTACTCCGGGACAGGGGAACTATGGCTACACCTTC
NA,NA,TRBJ1-2,TRBV7-8,CASSLGANYGYTF,TGTGCCAGCAGCTTAGGAGCAAACTATGGCTACACCTTC
NA,NA,TRBJ2-2,TRBV4-3,CASSQFPRARELFF,TGCGCCAGCAGCCAATTTCCCCGCGCCAGGGAGCTGTTTTTT
NA,NA,TRBJ1-1,TRBV5-1,CASSLVSNEAFF,TGCGCCAGCAGCTTGGTGTCCAATGAAGCTTTCTTT
NA,TRBD2,TRBJ2-1,TRBV9,CASSAHGLAGDNEQFF,TGTGCCAGCAGCGCCCACGGACTAGCGGGGGACAATGAGCAGTTCTTC
NA,TRBD1,TRBJ2-5,TRBV11-2,CASSLDRRDRGHF,TGTGCCAGCAGCTTAGATCGGAGGGACAGGGGACACTTC
few,TRBD1,TRBJ1-1,TRBV3-1/TRBV3-2,CASSQDGTGGTEAFF,TGTGCCAGCAGCCAAGATGGGACAGGGGGAACTGAAGCTTTCTTT
NA,NA,TRBJ2-1,TRBV10-3,CAISESGGHNEQFF,TGTGCCATCAGTGAGTCGGGGGGACACAATGAGCAGTTCTTC
NA,NA,TRBJ2-7,TRBV18,CASSPQGGVGEQYF,TGTGCCAGCTCACCCCAGGGGGGTGTTGGCGAGCAGTACTTC
NA,NA,TRBJ1-1,TRBV5-4,CASRFGDLNTEAFF,TGTGCCAGCAGATTCGGGGACTTGAACACTGAAGCTTTCTTT
NA,TRBD1,TRBJ2-7,TRBV5-1,CASSRDRAYEQYF,TGCGCCAGCAGTCGAGACAGGGCCTACGAGCAGTACTTC
NA,NA,TRBJ2-7,TRBV19,CASSIGGNEQYF,TGTGCCAGTAGTATAGGAGGGAACGAGCAGTACTTC
NA,NA,TRBJ1-1,TRBV19,CASSRFTSTEAFF,TGTGCCAGTAGTAGGTTTACTTCTACTGAAGCTTTCTTT
NA,NA,TRBJ1-2,TRBV11-2,CASSLGFRSGYTF,TGTGCCAGCAGCTTAGGCTTCAGGTCGGGCTACACCTTC
NA,NA,TRBJ1-6,TRBV30,CAWRQRVDNSPLHF,TGTGCCTGGAGGCAGAGGGTGGATAATTCACCCCTCCACTTT
NA,NA,TRBJ1-1,TRBV19,CASSINPRGGSMNTEAFF,TGTGCCAGTAGTATAAATCCCCGAGGGGGTTCTATGAACACTGAAGCTTTCTTT
NA,NA,TRBJ2-5,TRBV19,CATSPRGTGETQYF,TGTGCCACTTCTCCCCGGGGCACAGGGGAGACCCAGTACTTC
once,NA,TRBJ1-2,TRBV30,CAWDTLYGYTF,TGTGCCTGGGACACGCTCTATGGCTACACCTTC
once,NA,TRBJ1-1,TRBV18,CASSPRQSNTEAFF,TGTGCCAGCTCACCCAGACAGTCGAACACTGAAGCTTTCTTT
NA,TRBD1,TRBJ1-2,TRBV27,CASSFKGARGYTF,TGTGCCAGCAGTTTCAAGGGGGCAAGGGGCTACACCTTC
NA,NA,TRBJ2-3,TRBV5-1,CASSLRGGGTDTQYF,TGCGCCAGCAGCTTGCGGGGCGGAGGGACAGATACGCAGTATTTT
NA,TRBD2,TRBJ2-3,TRBV5-6,CASSAGLAGITDTQYF,TGTGCCAGCAGCGCGGGACTAGCGGGGATCACAGATACGCAGTATTTT
NA,TRBD2,TRBJ2-1,TRBV7-2,CASRGLARAEQFF,TGTGCCAGCCGGGGACTAGCGAGGGCTGAGCAGTTCTTC
NA,NA,TRBJ1-6,TRBV3-1/TRBV3-2,CASSQDPQGRSPLHF,TGTGCCAGCAGCCAAGATCCCCAGGGCCGGTCACCCCTCCACTTT
NA,NA,TRBJ1-3,TRBV2,CASSLRVTGNTIYF,TGTGCCAGCAGCCTCAGGGTGACTGGAAACACCATATATTTT
NA,NA,TRBJ2-5,TRBV5-6,CASSRGLYQETQYF,TGTGCCAGCAGCCGCGGACTTTACCAAGAGACCCAGTACTTC